The 13 T cell receptor beta chains given below trace back to one sample, sequenced in a study of identical twins. TCRdb used MiXCR to reprocess the 5' RACE reads, holding one entry per CDR3 protein. This sample has under 1 million distinct CDR3 sequences; around 12% occur once, and the top ten carry around 1.6%. The same data also contributed to another study, on yellow fever vaccine responses in identical twins.

What was sequenced was PBMCs. The source is a woman aged 18 to 35 in good health.

V and J are TRBV29-1 and TRBJ2-1; the match to TRBD2 covers 11 bases. Germline V gene data show CDR1 as SQVTM and CDR2 as ANQGSEA. V shed 6 bases and J 9 bases; nucleotides not matched to a gene: 10. CDR3 size: 14 residues. CDR3 in amino acids: CSVDTSGSMGEQFF. In DNA form, the CDR3 reads TGCAGCGTCGACACTAGCGGGAGTATGGGTGAGCAGTTCTTC.

This clonotype occurred a few times. This chain links TRBV10-2 with TRBJ2-7; D possibly uses TRBD1 or TRBD2 (6 bases each). Germline values: CDR1 WSHSY, CDR2 SAAADI. The V end was cut by 1 base, the J end by 4 bases, with 11 bases between. The CDR3 is 14 amino acids. DNA for the CDR3: TGCGCCAGCAGTGAGTTGGGGGGCCCATACGAGCAGTACGTC. It specifies CASSELGGPYEQYV.

This rearrangement joins TRBV5-1 to TRBJ2-2, with D perhaps matching TRBD1 (6 bases). This CDR3 comprises 17 residues. The germline V and J ends were trimmed by 4 bases and 0 bases, with 16 bases remaining between them. From germline, CDR1 is SGHRS and CDR2 YFSETQ. As DNA, the CDR3 is TGCGCCAGCAGCCAAGGACAGCAACTAACGAACACCGGGGAGCTGTTTTTT. It codes for CASSQGQQLTNTGELFF.

This clonotype has only a few counts. This chain links TRBV20-1 with TRBJ1-5; D is undetermined. V lost 7 bases, J lost 3 bases, and 13 bases lay in between. Germline assignment: CDR1 DFQATT and CDR2 SNEGSKA (reference sequence). The CDR3 runs to 13 residues. CDR3 DNA: TGCAGTGGACTAGTGGCCAACAATCAGCCCCAGCATTTT. Protein: CSGLVANNQPQHF.

This clonotype was detected only a few times. The CDR3: CASKDHMEPQHF. In nucleotides, the CDR3 is TGTGCCAGCAAGGACCACATGGAACCCCAGCATTTT. This chain joins TRBV6-2 or TRBV6-3 and TRBJ1-5; D uncertain. Trimming took 7 bases from V and 10 from J, leaving 14 bases between them. CDR3 length: 12 residues. Germline V CDR1 and CDR2: MNHEY, SVGEGT.

Only a few counts were recorded for this clonotype. V usage is TRBV9 and J usage is TRBJ2-3, with 7 nucleotides matching TRBD1. Trimming at V came to 1 base and at J to 6 bases, leaving 11 bases not matched to a gene. From germline, CDR1 is SGDLS and CDR2 YYNGEE. The CDR3 is 16 amino acids. This CDR3 reads CASSVTTGEVGDTQYF. CDR3 bases: TGTGCCAGCAGCGTAACCACAGGGGAAGTTGGGGATACGCAGTATTTT.

This clonotype occurred many times. The chain joins TRBV24-1 to TRBJ2-3; TRBD1 matches 7 bases. Per germline, CDR1 KGHDR and CDR2 SFDVKD. This CDR3 spans 14 amino acids. V lost 9 bases to trimming and J lost 3 bases; unmatched junction nucleotides: 8. CDR3 bases: TGTGCCACCTCCGACAGGGTCGGAACAGATACGCAGTATTTT. Translating it yields CATSDRVGTDTQYF.

CDR3 in DNA: TGTGCCAGCGGAAGGGCGTTGGAGCAGTTCTTC. It is translated as CASGRALEQFF. This chain links TRBV2 with TRBJ2-1; D remains unclear. CDR1 is SNHLY, CDR2 FYNNEI, per germline. Trimming cost V 8 bases and J 10 bases, with 12 bases left between them. The CDR3 extends over 11 amino acids.

There are a few counts of this clonotype. The chain links TRBV6-5 to TRBJ2-3; the match to TRBD2 covers 10 bases. Germline CDR1 is MNHEY and CDR2 is SVGAGI. This CDR3 contains 14 residues. V was clipped by 2 bases and J by 5 bases; unmatched bases: 1. This CDR3 is CASSYLAGVDTQYF. CDR3 nucleotides: TGTGCCAGCAGTTACCTAGCGGGAGTAGATACGCAGTATTTT.

The chain links TRBV10-3 to TRBJ2-5, with 16 bases identical to TRBD2. The germline gives CDR1 ENHRY, CDR2 SYGVKD. Losses at the gene ends were 10 bases for V and 7 bases for J; bases not matched to a gene: 15. The CDR3 has 17 amino acids. The CDR3, as DNA: TGTGCCACCTCGGGACTAGCGGGAGGGGTCCTACCAGGGACCCAGTACTTC. It encodes CATSGLAGGVLPGTQYF.

The chain carries TRBV20-1 and TRBJ2-7; 12 bases fit TRBD2. The CDR3 sequence is 13 residues long. Germline CDR1 is DFQATT and CDR2 is SNEGSKA (reference sequence). V lost 6 bases, J lost 6 bases, and 6 bases stayed unmatched. In DNA form, the CDR3 reads TGCAGTGCGCCGACTAGCGGGAGATTCGAGCAGTACTTC. It codes for CSAPTSGRFEQYF.

This clonotype has just a few counts. This chain links TRBV12-3 or TRBV12-4 with TRBJ2-1, with 11 nucleotides matching TRBD2. V was pared by 6 bases and J by 8 bases, with 9 bases of the junction left unmatched. This CDR3 spans 15 amino acids. The DNA for the CDR3 is TGTGCCAGCAGCCTACTAGCGGGAGCGGGTGATGAGCAGTTCTTC. This codes for CASSLLAGAGDEQFF.

The sample holds many counts of this clonotype. The chain employs TRBV10-3 and TRBJ2-3, with 8 bases matching TRBD2. Trimming removed 8 bases from V and 5 bases from J; junction bases left unmatched: 9. Looked up from germline, CDR1 is ENHRY and CDR2 is SYGVKD. The CDR3 sequence is 14 residues long. This CDR3 is CAIGIAGLLDTQYF. The CDR3 DNA follows: TGTGCCATCGGAATAGCGGGGCTTTTAGATACGCAGTATTTT.